The 19 T cell receptor beta chains below all came from one sample that was sequenced in a study of blood T cells in healthy people across ages (dated by TCRdb to between 2014 and 2017). Receptor libraries were prepared by 5' RACE. The listed sequencing device is Illumina HiSeq 2500. A second about 7 to 12 cycle PCR used a sample-barcoded 5' primer and a J-beta primer mix. The public sequencing data were trimmed at Q25 with fastp and processed into clonotypes with MiXCR by TCRdb, which kept only in-frame beta chains. Entries that share a CDR3 protein sequence are merged under the most common genes and DNA. This sample is represented by under 1 million distinct CDR3 sequences; around two fifths of them were singletons. 15% to 25% of the sample is held by the ten biggest clonotypes. Sequences were obtained from blood. Receptor source: a man in his fifties or sixties in good health.

This clonotype was counted a single time. The chain couples TRBV28 to TRBJ1-2; 7 nucleotides agree with TRBD1. The V gene's germline CDR1 is MDHEN and CDR2 SYDVKM. CDR3 length: 14 amino acids. J gave up 1 base and V 7 bases, and 6 bases lay outside the gene matches. CDR3 nucleotides: TGTGCCAGCACCCAGGGACAGTTTAACTATGGCTACACCTTC. Amino acids: CASTQGQFNYGYTF.

This clonotype was seen a few times. CDR3 sequence reads: CASSVSDRHYGYTF. For the CDR3, the DNA is TGTGCCAGCAGCGTGAGTGACAGGCACTATGGCTACACCTTC. The chain uses TRBV9 and TRBJ1-2; D may be TRBD1 (6 bases). Germline assignment: CDR1 SGDLS and CDR2 YYNGEE. V dropped 2 bases and J dropped 3 bases, with 11 bases sitting between them. The CDR3 is made up of 14 amino acids.

The J gene is TRBJ2-1, the V gene TRBV12-3 or TRBV12-4; a possible D gene is TRBD2 (6 bases). This CDR3 region has 12 residues. Between the trimmed V and J ends, which lost 5 bases and 8 bases, there was a span of 10 bases. Written as DNA, the CDR3 is TGTGCCAGCAGTCTGACTAGTGATGAGCAGTTCTTC. Protein: CASSLTSDEQFF.

The rearrangement links TRBV29-1 to TRBJ1-2; no firm D call. Trimming removed 8 bases from V and 5 bases from J, with 15 bases in between. This CDR3 region has 12 residues. Per the germline V gene, CDR1 is SQVTM and CDR2 is ANQGSEA. The CDR3 sequence is CSIGTDFYGYTF. CDR3 sequence (DNA): TGCAGCATCGGTACAGATTTTTATGGCTACACCTTC.

This chain uses TRBV5-1 with TRBJ2-3; TRBD2 agrees at 14 bases. The ends lost 5 bases at V and 3 bases at J; junction bases unmatched: 2. Per germline, CDR1 SGHRS and CDR2 YFSETQ. This CDR3 comprises 15 residues. The CDR3 reads CASRGLAGGTDTQYF. In nucleotides, the CDR3 is TGCGCCAGCAGAGGACTAGCGGGGGGTACAGATACGCAGTATTTT.

This clonotype has a handful of counts. This rearrangement joins TRBV9 to TRBJ2-5; 7 bases map to TRBD1. V was clipped by 5 bases and J by 2 bases; unmatched bases: 9. CDR3 length: 15 amino acids. The germline CDR1 and CDR2 sequences are SGDLS and YYNGEE. The CDR3 here is CASSKTPGQQETQYF. The CDR3 DNA reads as TGTGCCAGCAGTAAGACCCCGGGACAGCAAGAGACCCAGTACTTC.

The CDR3 DNA reads TGTGCCAGCAAACTACTAACAAGTCCAGCCAACGAGCAGTACTTC. Amino acid sequence: CASKLLTSPANEQYF. V usage is TRBV6-2 or TRBV6-3 and J usage is TRBJ2-4; no reliable D call. The DNA end is a closer match to TRBJ2-7, so the J assignment may be wrong. Germline lookup yields CDR1 MNHEY and CDR2 SVGEGT. The CDR3 sequence is 15 residues long.

DNA for the CDR3: TGTGCCAGCAGTCTGACGACAGGTTTGGGCTACACCTTC. This encodes CASSLTTGLGYTF. This chain uses TRBV28 with TRBJ1-2; TRBD1 might be the D (6 bases). CDR3 size: 13 residues. The V and J ends lost 5 bases and 8 bases respectively, with 15 bases between them. Germline assignment: CDR1 MDHEN and CDR2 SYDVKM.

This clonotype was detected only a few times. This rearrangement joins TRBV30 to TRBJ1-2; D is unclear. CDR1 is GTSNPN, CDR2 SVGIG, per germline (reference sequence). CDR3 size: 12 residues. Trimming cost V 0 bases and J 3 bases, with 5 bases left between them. The CDR3 region has the DNA TGTGCCTGGAGTGTCCGGGACTATGGCTACACCTTC. Protein product: CAWSVRDYGYTF.

The rearrangement uses TRBV28 and TRBJ1-1; D ambiguous. Germline-derived CDR1 and CDR2 are MDHEN and SYDVKM. V lost 7 bases to trimming and J lost 1 base, with 7 bases between them. This CDR3 has 12 residues. The CDR3 spells CASIRQNTEAFF. The CDR3 DNA sequence: TGTGCCAGCATCAGGCAGAACACTGAAGCTTTCTTT.

Only a few counts were recorded for this clonotype. The V and J genes are TRBV20-1 and TRBJ2-5, with 8 bases identical to TRBD2. The CDR3 has 17 residues. Trimming removed 3 bases from V and 2 bases from J; junction bases left unmatched: 14. Germline values: CDR1 DFQATT, CDR2 SNEGSKA (reference sequence). CDR3 in amino acids: CSARGNLGTRVQETQYF. The DNA for the CDR3 is TGCAGTGCTAGGGGGAATTTAGGGACTAGAGTACAAGAGACCCAGTACTTC.

This clonotype has more than one count but fewer than ten. The genes are TRBV7-9 and TRBJ1-1; D remains unclear. Between the trimmed V and J ends, which lost 3 bases and 5 bases, there was a span of 7 bases. Germline assignment: CDR1 SEHNR and CDR2 FQNEAQ (reference sequence). The CDR3 covers 12 residues. The chain's CDR3 is CASSFGLTEAFF. The DNA of the CDR3 is TGTGCCAGCAGCTTTGGGCTTACTGAAGCTTTCTTT.

This clonotype was counted only a few times. This rearrangement joins TRBV20-1 to TRBJ2-7; a weak D match, TRBD2 (5 bases). The DNA end is more similar to TRBJ2-5, so the J call may be wrong. Germline assignment: CDR1 DFQATT and CDR2 SNEGSKA (reference sequence). The CDR3 extends over 14 amino acids. CDR3 loop: CSARSLRVGETQYF. The CDR3 coding sequence is TGCAGTGCTAGATCATTGAGGGTTGGCGAGACCCAGTACTTC.

This chain joins TRBV5-4 and TRBJ1-2; 7 bases are shared with TRBD1. J was trimmed by 2 bases and V by 4 bases; bases with no gene match: 2. The germline V gene encodes CDR1 SGHNT and CDR2 YYREEE (reference sequence). The CDR3 runs 13 residues. CDR3 nucleotides: TGTGCCAGCAGCGAGGACAGGAACTATGGCTACACCTTC. Translated, it gives CASSEDRNYGYTF.

This rearrangement joins TRBV7-2 to TRBJ2-4, with no clear D. There are 12 residues in the CDR3. Germline assignment: CDR1 SGHTA and CDR2 FQGNSA. Trimming shortened V by 2 bases and J by 6 bases, and 5 bases separated the two germline ends. Here the CDR3 reads CASSLSGNIQYF. The CDR3 DNA reads TGTGCCAGCAGCTTATCCGGAAACATTCAGTACTTC.

The V gene is TRBV27, the J gene TRBJ2-7; TRBD1 matches 8 bases. The trim removed 5 bases at V and 1 base at J, leaving 4 bases unmatched. The CDR3 length is 14 residues. Per the germline V gene, CDR1 is MNHEY and CDR2 is SMNVEV (reference sequence). This CDR3 is CASSGDRRSYEQYF. CDR3 bases: TGTGCCAGCAGTGGGGACAGGCGGTCCTACGAGCAGTACTTC.

V gene TRBV20-1 combines with J gene TRBJ2-3, with 9 bases aligning to TRBD2. The V gene end was trimmed by 4 bases and the J gene end by 6 bases; junction bases not matched to a gene: 17. This CDR3 comprises 17 residues. Germline V gives CDR1 DFQATT, CDR2 SNEGSKA (reference sequence). CDR3 DNA sequence: TGCAGTGCTAAGAGGGGGTGGCTAGCGGGGAGTCTGGATACGCAGTATTTT. Translation gives CSAKRGWLAGSLDTQYF.

There are a few counts of this clonotype. The chain uses TRBV2 and TRBJ2-1, with D uncertain. CDR1 is SNHLY, CDR2 FYNNEI, per germline. V was shortened by 3 bases and J by 11 bases, with 11 bases between the two germline ends. CDR3 length: 12 residues. The CDR3 region has the DNA TGTGCCAGCAGTGATCTTGGAGCGCAGCAGTTCTTC. Protein product: CASSDLGAQQFF.

This chain uses TRBV11-2 with TRBJ2-3; TRBD1 might be the D (6 bases). The germline V gene has CDR1 SGHAT and CDR2 FQNNGV. Trimming left V 5 bases short and J 4 bases short, with 19 bases between. This CDR3 comprises 16 residues. As DNA, the CDR3 is TGTGCCAGCAGCCCTATAGGGGGAAGTTTATCAGATACGCAGTATTTT. This encodes CASSPIGGSLSDTQYF.